This entry describes one T cell receptor (beta chain). Its antigen is not known. Germline CDR1 and CDR2: MNHNS and SASEGT. The V and J ends lost 4 bases and 5 bases, in that order; junction bases with no gene match: 6. This CDR3 has 14 residues. With 60 Vbeta and 13 Jbeta primers, the PCR was carried out. Per the original data handling: A later analysis counted approximately 88 million unique TCR beta chains, around 12 million shared. Some clones are missing from TCRdb's copy, which holds only in-frame ones; the method was immunoSEQ multiplex PCR. That table gives V, J and clone size, and the DNA gave D and trimming. Counted here are about 190,000 clones, 81% occurring once; the ten biggest clones make up around 1.9%. This sample stems from a study of cytomegalovirus exposure and HLA in healthy donors. Notes on the study in general: Information on immune exposure was restricted to one variable (CMV serostatus). The Asian-associated ancestry cluster reportedly had fewer N-insertions than the 666-donor mean in a later analysis. Researchers reported in a later analysis that a missense DCLRE1C variant was tied to TCR beta V- and J-gene trimming.

The chain links TRBV6-1 to TRBJ2-5, with 8 bases identical to TRBD1. Material: PBMCs. This TCR was recovered from a woman under 30 in good health and CMV-seropositive. The DNA of the CDR3 is TGTGCCAGCAGTGTGTCAGGGGGCAGGGAGACCCAGTACTTC. Its protein is CASSVSGGRETQYF.